The 3 T cell receptor beta chains below all came from one sample that was sequenced in a study of blood T cell repertoires in COVID-19. The repertoire was sequenced with immunoSEQ multiplex PCR; TCRdb's copy has only in-frame clones and lacks some. The sample consists of 70,000 to 90,000 clones, around 88% of them appearing once. Material: peripheral blood. Every receptor here comes from a man older than 75 with COVID-19, enrolled during active disease.

This clone was detected only once. V is TRBV6-5 and J is TRBJ1-5, with D hard to call. This CDR3 is built from 12 residues. The ends were cut back, 5 bases at V and 1 base at J, with 3 bases in the middle. Per the germline V gene, CDR1 is MNHEY and CDR2 is SVGAGI. DNA for the CDR3: TGTGCCAGCAGTCAGAGCAATCAGCCCCAGCATTTT. Its translation: CASSQSNQPQHF.

V usage is TRBV1 and J usage is TRBJ2-5; TRBD2 was called by the table and not checked on the DNA. TRBV1 counts as a pseudogene. The CDR3 consists of 9 residues. The DNA of the CDR3 is TGCCCCAAGACTCAGACCCAGTACTTC. Translating gives CPKTQTQYF.

The V and J genes are TRBV6-6 and TRBJ1-1, with D possibly being TRBD1 (6 bases). Germline V gives CDR1 MNHNY, CDR2 SVGAGI (reference sequence). The CDR3 extends over 13 amino acids. Trimming stripped 8 bases from V and 0 bases from J, with 10 bases between. As DNA, the CDR3 is TGTGCCAGCCACAGGGTCATGAACACTGAAGCTTTCTTT. Translation: CASHRVMNTEAFF.